Listed below are T cell receptor beta chains from one sample, sequenced in a study of blood T cell repertoires in COVID-19. Libraries were prepared by immunoSEQ multiplex PCR; TCRdb keeps only in-frame clonotypes and omits some of them. The sample consists of some 180,000 clones, 65% to 90% of them appearing once. Specimen: PBMCs or T cells enriched from blood (not recorded which). The source is a woman in her sixties with acute COVID-19. Both conserved end residues are part of each CDR3. The D gene is left open where the match is weak. Clone size is not always given. Where it is, it says once, few, many or a class for expanded clones.

d_call,clone_size,j_call,v_call,cdr3_nt,cdr3_aa
-,-,TRBJ1-6,TRBV4-2,TGTGCCAGCAGCCACCCCTCAGGGGAAAATTCACCCCTCCACTTT,CASSHPSGENSPLHF
-,-,TRBJ2-3,TRBV30,TGTGCCTGGAGTGTAGCAGGCCCAGATACGCAGTATTTT,CAWSVAGPDTQYF
TRBD1,-,TRBJ1-5,TRBV19,TGTGCCAGTAGTATAGACCGGACAGGGAACAATCAGCCCCAGCATTTT,CASSIDRTGNNQPQHF
-,once,TRBJ2-5,TRBV10-3,TGTGCCATCAGTGAGTCGATAACTCGGGGAGAGACCCAGTACTTC,CAISESITRGETQYF
-,-,TRBJ1-2,TRBV7-9,TGTGCCAGCAGCCTTTTGCGGGTTTATGGCTACACCTTC,CASSLLRVYGYTF
-,-,TRBJ1-6,TRBV3-1/TRBV3-2,TGTGCCAGCAGCCAAGTTCTTACGGGATTCAGCTCCTATAATTCACCCCTCCACTTT,CASSQVLTGFSSYNSPLHF
TRBD2,-,TRBJ2-1,TRBV29-1,TGCAGCGTTGAATGGTCTAGCGGGGCCCTGAATGAGCAGTTCTTC,CSVEWSSGALNEQFF
TRBD1,-,TRBJ1-1,TRBV11-2,TGTGCCAGCAGCTCGTTGCGACAGGGTGGACGGGCTTTCTTT,CASSSLRQGGRAFF
TRBD1,-,TRBJ2-3,TRBV12-5,TGTGCTAGTGGTTTGGTACTGACAGGGGAGACAGATACGCAGTATTTT,CASGLVLTGETDTQYF
-,-,TRBJ1-1,TRBV4-3,TGCGCCAGCAGCCGCATCAAGGGAGCGAACACTGAAGCTTTCTTT,CASSRIKGANTEAFF
TRBD2,-,TRBJ2-1,TRBV11-2,TGTGCCAGCAGTAGATCAGCGGGAGATCCCAATGAGCAGTTCTTC,CASSRSAGDPNEQFF
TRBD2,once,TRBJ2-3,TRBV4-2,TGTGCCAGCAGCGCCGAACTAGCGGGAGGCACAGATACGCAGTATTTT,CASSAELAGGTDTQYF
-,once,TRBJ1-2,TRBV7-2,TGTGCCAGCAGCTTAGGTGGTCTTGACTATGAAGGCTACACCTTC,CASSLGGLDYEGYTF
TRBD1,-,TRBJ2-3,TRBV24-1,TGTGCCACCAGTGCGAAGGGACAGGAAAGCACAGATACGCAGTATTTT,CATSAKGQESTDTQYF
-,-,TRBJ2-2,TRBV7-2,TGTGCCAGCACCCCCGTACTAGTCACCGGGGAGCTGTTTTTT,CASTPVLVTGELFF
TRBD1,-,TRBJ1-3,TRBV7-8,TGTGCCAGCAGCTTATGGACAGGCTTAGGAAACACCATATATTTT,CASSLWTGLGNTIYF
-,once,TRBJ1-2,TRBV7-9,TGTGCCAGCAGCTTAGCCGGTTTAGTGTACACCTTC,CASSLAGLVYTF
TRBD1,-,TRBJ1-1,TRBV7-9,TGTGCCAGCAGCTCCTCCGGGACAGAAAATGAAGCTTTCTTT,CASSSSGTENEAFF
-,-,TRBJ1-2,TRBV19,TGTGCCAGTAGTATCGGGTATTTGAGGGCGCGGTTGAGGTCTGTTGGCTACACCTTC,CASSIGYLRARLRSVGYTF
TRBD1,few,TRBJ2-2,TRBV28,TGTGCCAGCAGGATCCAGGGGGTTGACACCGGGGAGCTGTTTTTT,CASRIQGVDTGELFF
-,-,TRBJ1-1,TRBV15,TGTGCCACCAGCAGAGATGAGCCCGGTCGGTACACTGAAGCTTTCTTT,CATSRDEPGRYTEAFF
TRBD2,-,TRBJ2-6,TRBV24-1,TGTGCCACCGGACATCCTTCGGGGGGGCCCGGGGCCAACGTCCTGACTTTC,CATGHPSGGPGANVLTF
-,-,TRBJ1-5,TRBV4-3,TGCGCCAGCAGCCAAGATTTGGGTGGAGTATATAGCAATCAGCCCCAGCATTTT,CASSQDLGGVYSNQPQHF
-,-,TRBJ2-7,TRBV9,TGTGCCAGCAGCACCCGACCGGGATACGAGCAGTACTTC,CASSTRPGYEQYF
-,-,TRBJ1-6,TRBV7-2,TGTGCCAGCAGCCTACTGAGAGTTAATTCACCCCTCCACTTT,CASSLLRVNSPLHF
TRBD1,-,TRBJ1-2,TRBV5-1,TGCGCCAGCAGCTTGGTGGGACAGAACTATGGCTACACCTTC,CASSLVGQNYGYTF
-,-,TRBJ2-2,TRBV19,TGTGCCAGTACCCTCCGCGGCGGAAGGGAGCTGTTTTTT,CASTLRGGRELFF
-,once,TRBJ2-7,TRBV14,TGTGCCAGCAGCCAAGTGGCAGGGTCCTACGAGCAGTACTTC,CASSQVAGSYEQYF
-,-,TRBJ1-3,TRBV7-2,TGTGCCAGCAGCGCGGAATTGCGAAACACCATATATTTT,CASSAELRNTIYF
-,-,TRBJ2-3,TRBV5-4,TGTGCCAGCAGCTTGACAGGGGGGGGCCCAGATACGCAGTATTTT,CASSLTGGGPDTQYF
-,-,TRBJ2-3,TRBV5-6,TGTGCCAGCAGGCGGGACCTCACAGATACGCAGTATTTT,CASRRDLTDTQYF
-,few,TRBJ2-1,TRBV11-2,TGTGCCAGCAGCCCCGTGGGGGGCTACAATGAGCAGTTCTTC,CASSPVGGYNEQFF
-,-,TRBJ2-5,TRBV15,TGTGCCACCAGCAGAGTTAGCGCAGTATCGGAGGAGACCCAGTACTTC,CATSRVSAVSEETQYF
TRBD1,-,TRBJ1-6,TRBV5-5,TGTGCCAGCAGCCCGGGACAGGGTGATTCACCCCTCCACTTT,CASSPGQGDSPLHF
TRBD1,-,TRBJ1-4,TRBV18,TGTGCCAGCTCACCACAACAGGGGGCAGGGGAAAAACTGTTTTTT,CASSPQQGAGEKLFF
TRBD1,-,TRBJ1-1,TRBV5-4,TGTGCCAGCAGCCCTGGACAGGGGCCTGGTTTCGCTGAAGCTTTCTTT,CASSPGQGPGFAEAFF
-,-,TRBJ2-5,TRBV6-1,TGTGCCAGCAGTGAGGGGGGACAGCAAGAGACCCAGTACTTC,CASSEGGQQETQYF
TRBD1,-,TRBJ2-7,TRBV10-3,TGTGCCATCAGAGACAGGGACGAGCAGTACTTC,CAIRDRDEQYF
-,-,TRBJ1-6,TRBV27,TGTGCCAGCAGTCCTAGGGGCAGGGTGAATAATTCACCCCTCCACTTT,CASSPRGRVNNSPLHF
-,-,TRBJ1-4,TRBV7-9,TGTGCCAGCAGCTTCCCAGGGCTCGAACTGTTTTTT,CASSFPGLELFF
-,once,TRBJ2-1,TRBV24-1,TGTGCCACCGACGCGGGCTCCTCCTACAATGAGCAGTTCTTC,CATDAGSSYNEQFF
TRBD1,-,TRBJ1-1,TRBV4-1,TGCGCCAGCAGCCGGGGGAGACAGGGCCCTTTTTCGAACACTGAAGCTTTCTTT,CASSRGRQGPFSNTEAFF
-,-,TRBJ1-2,TRBV7-9,TGTGCCAGCAGCCTTGAGGTCTTGTCAGGAGGTGGCTACACCTTC,CASSLEVLSGGGYTF
TRBD2,-,TRBJ2-7,TRBV6-5,TGTGCCAGCACCCAAGCGGGAGACTCCTACGAGCAGTACTTC,CASTQAGDSYEQYF
TRBD2,once,TRBJ2-2,TRBV30,TGTGCCTGGATTACGGGACTAGCGCCGAACACCGGGGAGCTGTTTTTT,CAWITGLAPNTGELFF
-,-,TRBJ1-5,TRBV19,TGTGCCAGTAGTAGTAGGGGTAGCAATCAGCCCCAGCATTTT,CASSSRGSNQPQHF
TRBD2,-,TRBJ2-3,TRBV3-1/TRBV3-2,TGTGCCAGCAGCCGCCTCGCGGGGGGCCGAATCACAGATACGCAGTATTTT,CASSRLAGGRITDTQYF
-,-,TRBJ1-4,TRBV6-5,TGTGCCACTGGAGGGGTGGGAGAAAAACTGTTTTTT,CATGGVGEKLFF
-,-,TRBJ2-2,TRBV28,TGTGCCAGCAGTTCTGGGGGGGCGGACACCGGGGAGCTGTTTTTT,CASSSGGADTGELFF
-,-,TRBJ1-6,TRBV6-5,TGTGCCAGCAGTTGGAACAGGGAAATGCGTTCACCCCTCCACTTT,CASSWNREMRSPLHF